Here is one T cell receptor (beta chain) with its context. Under the authors' procedure: Estimation of nucleated cell counts relied on the amplification of reference gene primers. Sequenced by immunoSEQ multiplex PCR; TCRdb stores in-frame clones only, minus some. That table is the source of V, J and clone size, and D and trimming were worked out from the DNA. The data contain tens of thousands of clones, around 83% of them seen just once; the ten biggest clones take up more than 4.5%. The data derive from a study of blood T cell repertoires in COVID-19. At the level of the study: The United States, Italy and Spain supplied acute and convalescent COVID-19 samples.

Input material: peripheral blood. The TCR was taken from a human donor in a cohort sampled during active or convalescent COVID-19.

DNA for the CDR3: TGTGCAAGTCGCATTAAAGGGGCAAAGCGGGTGTGTTACCAAGAGACCCAGTACTTC. The encoded protein is CASRIKGAKRVCYQETQYF. V and J are TRBV12-2 and TRBJ2-5; no check of the table's D call, TRBD2, against the DNA was made. TRBV12-2 is given as a pseudogene. CDR3 size: 19 residues.